The 5 T cell receptor beta chains below all came from one sample that was sequenced in a study of Graves' ophthalmopathy and Graves' hyperthyroidism (dated by TCRdb to about 2018). The reads were generated on an Illumina HiSeq 2000. For repertoire sequencing, TCR beta CDR3 regions were amplified from RNA transcripts. A first-round RT-PCR used HTBI primers with the Qiagen OneStep RT-PCR kit, followed by a second-round multiplex PCR, size selection and purification. TCRdb trimmed public reads at Q25 via fastp, called clones via MiXCR and kept in-frame beta chains. Rows matching on CDR3 protein sequence are summarized as one entry with the most common DNA and genes. This sample comprises more than 300,000 distinct CDR3 sequences, roughly 15% of them detected only once. The ten most abundant clones make up roughly 7% of the sample. Sequencing used peripheral blood. All receptors derive from a woman younger than 35 with stable Graves' hyperthyroidism. Donor details come from another sample of the same person, matched by shared clones.

This clonotype came up many times. The chain is built from TRBV19 and TRBJ1-1; D unclear. V shed 3 bases and J shed 1 base, with 6 bases lying between them. Germline loops: CDR1 LNHDA, CDR2 SQIVND (reference sequence). There are 13 residues in the CDR3. The CDR3 is CASSMGENTEAFF. DNA of the CDR3: TGTGCCAGTAGTATGGGTGAGAACACTGAAGCTTTCTTT.

This clonotype occurred many times. The CDR3 region has the DNA TGTGCCAGCAGCGCGACTACAGGGGGCGGAAACGAGCAGTACTTC. This encodes CASSATTGGGNEQYF. The chain employs TRBV9 and TRBJ2-7; 9 nucleotides line up with TRBD1. V shed 3 bases, J shed 5 bases, and the junction held 9 bases outside the gene matches. This CDR3 has 15 residues. From germline, CDR1 is SGDLS and CDR2 YYNGEE. Using reference TRBV9 and TRBJ2-7 for the parts outside the CDR3, the full variable domain is DSGVTQTPKHLITATGQRVTLRCSPRSGDLSVYWYQQSLDQGLQFLIQYYNGEERAKGNILERFSAQQFPDLHSELNLSSLELGDSALYFCASSATTGGGNEQYFGPGTRLTVT.

Remarks on this clonotype: A clone one base away is much larger, so this may be a read error. This rearrangement joins TRBV15 to TRBJ1-2; no firm D call. CDR3 length equals 14 residues. The germline V gene encodes CDR1 LNHNV and CDR2 YYDKDF (reference sequence). CDR3: CATRSPTANYDYTF. Written as DNA, the CDR3 is TGTGCCACCCGCTCCCCGACGGCTAACTATGACTACACCTTC.

The table lists this clonotype with many counts. This chain uses TRBV6-1 with TRBJ2-7; tentatively, D is TRBD1 (6 bases). Germline CDR1 and CDR2: MNHNS and SASEGT. The V and J ends lost 4 bases and 4 bases respectively, with 14 bases between them. The CDR3 is made up of 14 amino acids. The CDR3 here is CASSGHLGTYEQYF. DNA for the CDR3: TGTGCCAGCAGTGGGCACCTAGGGACATACGAGCAGTACTTC.

In this sample, this clonotype turned up many times. The chain links TRBV12-3 or TRBV12-4 to TRBJ1-6; D gene unclear. V was pared by 6 bases and J by 9 bases, with 9 bases between. The CDR3 sequence is 12 residues long. CDR3 residues: CASSPSGSPLHF. CDR3 coding DNA: TGTGCCAGCAGCCCTTCAGGTTCACCCCTCCACTTT.